The 26 T cell receptor beta chains below all came from one sample that was sequenced in a study of neoadjuvant anti-PD-1 for oral cavity cancer. As to time point: after neoadjuvant nivolumab, at surgical resection. Clones were sequenced by immunoSEQ multiplex PCR, and TCRdb holds only the in-frame ones, with some missing. The sample has tens of thousands of clones; approximately 27% are singletons. The sequencing used tumor tissue, collected after nivolumab (anti-PD-1) treatment. The receptors were gathered from a person aged 35 to 85 with oral cavity squamous cell carcinoma.

This clone was recorded once. The gene calls are TRBV18 and TRBJ2-2; 8 nucleotides line up with TRBD1. Germline assignment: CDR1 KGHSH and CDR2 LQKENI. V shed 1 base and J 0 bases; nucleotides not matched to a gene: 7. The CDR3 has 18 residues. This chain's CDR3 is CASSPLGTGGANTGELFF. CDR3 in DNA: TGTGCCAGCTCACCACTAGGGACAGGTGGGGCGAACACCGGGGAGCTGTTTTTT.

The chain carries TRBV9 and TRBJ2-1; 10 bases match TRBD2. The CDR3 loop spans 15 amino acids. V shed 6 bases, J shed 1 base, and the junction held 4 bases outside the gene matches. Germline values: CDR1 SGDLS, CDR2 YYNGEE. CDR3: CASNLAGESYNEQFF. The CDR3 DNA follows: TGTGCCAGCAATCTAGCGGGGGAGTCCTACAATGAGCAGTTCTTC.

The rearrangement uses TRBV4-1 and TRBJ2-4; D call uncertain. The CDR3 runs 16 residues. Germline V gene sequence: CDR1 MGHRA, CDR2 YSYEKL. Trimming stripped 1 base from V and 3 bases from J, with 13 bases between. The CDR3 sequence: CASSQGKGPGKNIQYF. CDR3 nucleotides: TGCGCCAGCAGCCAAGGAAAAGGGCCGGGCAAAAACATTCAGTACTTC.

This clone was observed a few times. In nucleotides, the CDR3 is TGTGCCAGCAGCCCTCCGGGGGGGTCTCGGGAGCAGTACTTC. Protein: CASSPPGGSREQYF. The V call is TRBV9, the J call TRBJ2-7; TRBD2 matches 8 bases. Germline lookup yields CDR1 SGDLS and CDR2 YYNGEE. The CDR3 is 14 amino acids. V dropped 4 bases and J dropped 7; count of bases not matched to a gene: 10.

The chain carries TRBV10-3 and TRBJ2-7; D perhaps matches TRBD1 (6 bases). This CDR3 contains 14 residues. Trimming stripped 7 bases from V and 4 bases from J, with 17 bases between. From germline, CDR1 is ENHRY and CDR2 SYGVKD. CDR3 residues: CAITAGGHLYEQYF. The DNA of the CDR3 is TGTGCCATCACCGCTGGGGGACATCTTTACGAGCAGTACTTC.

This clone was observed a few times. The chain recombines TRBV29-1 with TRBJ2-1; unclear D gene. This CDR3 is 14 amino acids long. Deletions cut 6 bases from V and 4 bases from J, with 16 bases between. Per the germline V gene, CDR1 is SQVTM and CDR2 is ANQGSEA. CDR3 coding DNA: TGCAGCGTCGGAGAGTGGGCGCAGTACAATGAGCAGTTCTTC. Translated: CSVGEWAQYNEQFF.

V gene TRBV9 combines with J gene TRBJ2-7; 8 bases fit TRBD2. The germline V gene encodes CDR1 SGDLS and CDR2 YYNGEE. The CDR3 spans 15 residues. Trimming removed 2 bases from V and 2 bases from J; junction bases left unmatched: 6. The CDR3 DNA sequence: TGTGCCAGCAGCGTCGGTAGCGGGGCAACCTACGAGCAGTACTTC. It specifies CASSVGSGATYEQYF.

The chain employs TRBV2 and TRBJ1-2; D might be TRBD1 (6 bases). Germline loops: CDR1 SNHLY, CDR2 FYNNEI. This CDR3 comprises 14 residues. V gave up 0 bases and J gave up 8 bases, with 13 bases separating them. This CDR3 is CASSEAQGTWGYTF. The CDR3 region has the DNA TGTGCCAGCAGTGAAGCCCAGGGGACGTGGGGCTACACCTTC.

This clone was picked up a small number of times. The genes are TRBV2 and TRBJ1-3; 7 nucleotides agree with TRBD1. This CDR3 spans 16 amino acids. Germline V lookup: CDR1 SNHLY, CDR2 FYNNEI. The trim removed 8 bases at V and 0 bases at J, leaving 10 bases unmatched. CDR3 sequence: CASVWDRQHSGNTIYF. For the CDR3, the DNA is TGTGCCAGCGTGTGGGACAGACAACACTCTGGAAACACCATATATTTT.

This rearrangement joins TRBV9 to TRBJ2-5, with a possible D match to TRBD2 (7 bases). Trimming shortened V by 4 bases and J by 5 bases, and 21 bases separated the two germline ends. Germline CDR1 and CDR2: SGDLS and YYNGEE. This CDR3 region has 16 residues. The CDR3 DNA reads as TGTGCCAGCAGCTCCCGCCTGATGGGGAGGGGGGAGACCCAGTACTTC. Residues: CASSSRLMGRGETQYF.

The rearrangement links TRBV10-2 to TRBJ2-5, with 9 bases lining up with TRBD2. This CDR3 is built from 13 residues. The germline CDR1 and CDR2 sequences are WSHSY and SAAADI. After removal of 5 bases from V and 5 bases from J, the junction contained 3 bases not matched to a gene. This CDR3 is CASSLAGRETQYF. For the CDR3, the DNA is TGCGCCAGCAGTCTAGCGGGACGGGAGACCCAGTACTTC.

J is TRBJ1-5 and V is TRBV2; 8 bases align to TRBD1. J was trimmed by 4 bases and V by 7 bases; bases with no gene match: 6. CDR3 size: 14 residues. The V gene's germline CDR1 is SNHLY and CDR2 FYNNEI. DNA for the CDR3: TGTGCCAGCAAAGGGACAGGACTTAATCAGCCCCAGCATTTT. Encoded protein: CASKGTGLNQPQHF.

The rearrangement links TRBV6-4 to TRBJ1-1, with D unresolved. V was clipped by 2 bases and J by 5 bases, with 3 bases between them. The CDR3 contains 11 residues. Germline lookup yields CDR1 MRHNA and CDR2 SNTAGT. The CDR3 DNA is TGTGCCAGCAGTGACGGGACTGAAGCTTTCTTT. Protein product: CASSDGTEAFF.

The chain couples TRBV18 to TRBJ2-7; D call uncertain. The CDR3 runs 14 residues. Germline assignment: CDR1 KGHSH and CDR2 LQKENI. Trimming shortened V by 3 bases and J by 3 bases, and 12 bases separated the two germline ends. CDR3 in DNA: TGTGCCAGCTCACCTCCGGCAAGCCTCTACGAGCAGTACTTC. Translated, it gives CASSPPASLYEQYF.

This chain connects TRBV5-1 to TRBJ2-1; no clear D gene. CDR3 size: 13 residues. CDR1 and CDR2 from the germline V gene are SGHRS and YFSETQ. V was trimmed by 7 bases and J by 4 bases, leaving 12 bases between them. The CDR3 sequence: CASQRDLYNEQFF. CDR3 in DNA: TGCGCCAGCCAGCGTGACCTATACAATGAGCAGTTCTTC.

This rearrangement joins TRBV5-1 to TRBJ2-1, with D tentatively TRBD2 (6 bases). Germline values: CDR1 SGHRS, CDR2 YFSETQ. V lost 4 bases to trimming and J lost 10 bases, with 18 bases between them. The length of the CDR3 is 14 residues. CDR3 protein: CASSPVGGVGEQFF. The DNA for the CDR3 is TGCGCCAGCAGCCCCGTGGGGGGTGTTGGCGAGCAGTTCTTC.

The chain couples TRBV11-2 to TRBJ2-7; 13 bases map to TRBD2. The CDR3 length is 17 residues. CDR1 SGHAT and CDR2 FQNNGV come from the germline V gene. V gave up 0 bases and J gave up 7 bases; unmatched junction bases: 9. The CDR3 DNA follows: TGTGCCAGCAGCTTAGATACTAGCGGGAGGGCCCTGGGTGAGCAGTACTTC. It yields the protein CASSLDTSGRALGEQYF.

DNA of the CDR3: TGTGCCAGCAGTGAATTGACGGCAGGGACAACTACGGGGACTGAAGCTTTCTTT. Protein product: CASSELTAGTTTGTEAFF. This chain uses TRBV6-1 with TRBJ1-1, with D perhaps TRBD1 (6 bases). The CDR3 has 18 residues. Germline V gene lookup returns CDR1 MNHNS and CDR2 SASEGT. Trimming removed 2 bases at V and 5 bases at J, with 24 bases between.

This clone was counted between two and nine times. The chain couples TRBV2 to TRBJ2-6; D might be TRBD1 (5 bases). Germline assignment: CDR1 SNHLY and CDR2 FYNNEI. Trimming shortened V by 6 bases and J by 1 base, and 7 bases separated the two germline ends. The CDR3 is made up of 14 amino acids. The CDR3 DNA reads TGTGCCAGCAGAGCAGGGTCTGGGGCCAACGTCCTGACTTTC. Translated, it gives CASRAGSGANVLTF.

This sequence joins TRBV30 and TRBJ2-3; 8 bases map to TRBD1. The V and J ends lost 2 bases and 2 bases, in that order; junction bases with no gene match: 9. This CDR3 comprises 16 residues. Germline lookup yields CDR1 GTSNPN and CDR2 SVGIG (reference sequence). CDR3 in DNA: TGTGCCTGGAGTACCCTAGGACAGGGTTTCACAGATACGCAGTATTTT. The encoded protein is CAWSTLGQGFTDTQYF.

The chain is built from TRBV6-5 and TRBJ1-1, with 7 bases identical to TRBD1. Germline V gene lookup returns CDR1 MNHEY and CDR2 SVGAGI. J lost 2 bases, V lost 6 bases, and 3 bases had no gene match. This CDR3 region has 13 residues. The CDR3 nucleotides read TGTGCCAGCAGGGGGACAGCTAACACTGAAGCTTTCTTT. Amino acids: CASRGTANTEAFF.

This clone was seen at least ten times. The rearrangement joins TRBV30 to TRBJ2-2, with D possibly being TRBD1 (5 bases). The V end lost 1 base, the J end lost 8 bases, and 14 bases lay between the germline ends. Germline CDR1 and CDR2: GTSNPN and SVGIG (reference sequence). CDR3 length: 14 residues. Here the CDR3 reads CAWSARAARGELFF. CDR3 DNA: TGTGCCTGGAGTGCCAGGGCGGCGAGAGGGGAGCTGTTTTTT. Full variable domain (outside the CDR3, taken from reference TRBV30 and TRBJ2-2): SQTIHQWPATLVQPVGSPLSLECTVEGTSNPNLYWYRQAAGRGLQLLFYSVGIGQISSEVPQNLSASRPQDRQFILSSKKLLLSDSGFYLCAWSARAARGELFFGEGSRLTVL.

CDR3 sequence reads: CASSFYTGTEAFF. As DNA, the CDR3 is TGTGCCAGTAGTTTCTATACCGGTACTGAAGCTTTCTTT. The chain links TRBV19 to TRBJ1-1, with D hard to call. The CDR3 has 13 amino acids. In germline, CDR1 is LNHDA, CDR2 SQIVND (reference sequence). Trimming pared 5 bases from V and 5 bases from J, leaving 12 bases between. Combining the CDR3 with reference TRBV19 and TRBJ1-1 gives the whole variable domain DGGITQSPKYLFRKEGQNVTLSCEQNLNHDAMYWYRQDPGQGLRLIYYSQIVNDFQKGDIAEGYSVSREKKESFPLTVTSAQKNPTAFYLCASSFYTGTEAFFGQGTRLTVV.

This clone was detected a few times. The gene calls are TRBV28 and TRBJ2-1; no reliable D call. The CDR3 is 9 amino acids. The germline CDR1 and CDR2 sequences are MDHEN and SYDVKM. V dropped 2 bases and J dropped 10 bases, with 0 bases sitting between them. The CDR3 is CASSLEQFF. CDR3 DNA sequence: TGTGCCAGCAGTTTAGAGCAGTTCTTC.

The chain has TRBV10-1 and TRBJ2-3, with TRBD2 as a possible D gene (6 bases). Germline V gene data show CDR1 as WNHNN and CDR2 as SYGVQD (reference sequence). The CDR3 has 14 residues. V dropped 5 bases and J dropped 2 bases, with 11 bases sitting between them. CDR3 protein: CASSMRDVTDTQYF. In nucleotides, the CDR3 is TGCGCCAGCAGTATGCGGGATGTCACAGATACGCAGTATTTT.

The chain combines TRBV28 with TRBJ1-2, with D perhaps matching TRBD1 (5 bases). V shed 3 bases and J shed 5 bases, with 13 bases lying between them. Germline V CDR1 and CDR2: MDHEN, SYDVKM. The CDR3 covers 14 residues. The CDR3: CASSLGVGLYGYTF. CDR3 nucleotides: TGTGCCAGCAGTTTGGGGGTGGGTCTATATGGCTACACCTTC.